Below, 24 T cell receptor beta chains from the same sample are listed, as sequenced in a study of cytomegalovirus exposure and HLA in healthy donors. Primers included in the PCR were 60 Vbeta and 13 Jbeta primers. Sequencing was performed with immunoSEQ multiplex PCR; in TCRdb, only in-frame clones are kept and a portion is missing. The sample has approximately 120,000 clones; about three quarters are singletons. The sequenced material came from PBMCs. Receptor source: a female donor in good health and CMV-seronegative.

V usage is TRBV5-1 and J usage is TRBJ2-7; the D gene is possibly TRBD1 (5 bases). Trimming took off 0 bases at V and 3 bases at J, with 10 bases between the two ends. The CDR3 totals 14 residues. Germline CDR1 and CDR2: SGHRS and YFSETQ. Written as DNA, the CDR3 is TGCGCCAGCAGCTTGGTTGCAGGGATCTACGAGCAGTACTTC. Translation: CASSLVAGIYEQYF.

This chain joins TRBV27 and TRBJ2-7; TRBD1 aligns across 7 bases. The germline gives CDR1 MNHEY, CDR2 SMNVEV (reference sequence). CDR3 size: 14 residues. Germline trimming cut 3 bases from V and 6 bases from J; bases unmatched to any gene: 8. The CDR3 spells CASSFYRGNTEQYF. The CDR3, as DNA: TGTGCCAGCAGTTTTTACAGGGGAAATACCGAGCAGTACTTC.

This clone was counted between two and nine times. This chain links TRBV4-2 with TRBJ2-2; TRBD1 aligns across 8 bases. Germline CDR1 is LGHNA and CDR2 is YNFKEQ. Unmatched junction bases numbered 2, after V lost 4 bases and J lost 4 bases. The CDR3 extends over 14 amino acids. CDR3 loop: CASSLGQGTGELFF. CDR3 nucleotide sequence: TGTGCCAGCAGCCTCGGACAGGGCACCGGGGAGCTGTTTTTT.

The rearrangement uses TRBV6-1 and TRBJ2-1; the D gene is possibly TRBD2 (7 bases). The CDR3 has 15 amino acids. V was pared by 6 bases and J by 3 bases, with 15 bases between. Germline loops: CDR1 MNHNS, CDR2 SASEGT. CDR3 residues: CASRETGGRYNEQFF. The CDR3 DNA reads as TGTGCCAGCAGGGAAACCGGGGGGCGCTACAATGAGCAGTTCTTC.

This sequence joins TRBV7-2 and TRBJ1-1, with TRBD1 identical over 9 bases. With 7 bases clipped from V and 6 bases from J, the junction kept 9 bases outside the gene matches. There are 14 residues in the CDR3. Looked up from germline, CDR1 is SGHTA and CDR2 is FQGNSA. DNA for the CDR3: TGTGCCAGCATCCCGGGACAGGGTAGGTCTGAAGCTTTCTTT. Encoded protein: CASIPGQGRSEAFF.

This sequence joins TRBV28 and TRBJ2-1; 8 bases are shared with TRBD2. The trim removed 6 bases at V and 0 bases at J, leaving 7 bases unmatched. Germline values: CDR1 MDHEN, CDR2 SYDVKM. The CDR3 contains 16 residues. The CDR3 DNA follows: TGTGCCAGCAGCCCGCCCGGACTAGCCTCCTACAATGAGCAGTTCTTC. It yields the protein CASSPPGLASYNEQFF.

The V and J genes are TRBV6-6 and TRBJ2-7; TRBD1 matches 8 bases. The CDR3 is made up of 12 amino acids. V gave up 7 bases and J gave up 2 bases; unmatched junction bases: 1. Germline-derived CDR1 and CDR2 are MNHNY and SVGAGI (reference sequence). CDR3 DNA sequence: TGTGCCAGCACACAGGGGGCCTACGAGCAGTACTTC. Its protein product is CASTQGAYEQYF.

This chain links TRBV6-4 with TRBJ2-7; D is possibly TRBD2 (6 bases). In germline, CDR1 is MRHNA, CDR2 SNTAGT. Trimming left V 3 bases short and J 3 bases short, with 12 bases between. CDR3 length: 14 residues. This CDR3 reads CASSERQGGYEQYF. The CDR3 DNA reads TGTGCCAGCAGTGAGCGGCAGGGAGGCTACGAGCAGTACTTC.

CDR3 in amino acids: CASSLGQGDEKLFF. CDR3 bases: TGCGCCAGCAGCTTGGGACAGGGGGATGAAAAACTGTTTTTT. The chain links TRBV5-1 to TRBJ1-4; TRBD1 aligns across 9 bases. The CDR3 has 14 amino acids. The germline CDR1 and CDR2 sequences are SGHRS and YFSETQ. Unmatched junction bases numbered 0, after V lost 0 bases and J lost 6 bases.

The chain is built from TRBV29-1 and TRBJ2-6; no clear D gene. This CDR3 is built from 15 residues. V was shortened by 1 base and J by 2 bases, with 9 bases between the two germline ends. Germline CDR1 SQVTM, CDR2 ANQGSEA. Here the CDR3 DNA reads TGCAGCGTTGAAGGCGGTGGTACTGGGGCCAACGTCCTGACTTTC. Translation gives CSVEGGGTGANVLTF. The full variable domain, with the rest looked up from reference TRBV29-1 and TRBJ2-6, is SAVISQKPSRDICQRGTSLTIQCQVDSQVTMMFWYRQQPGQSLTLIATANQGSEATYESGFVIDKFPISRPNLTFSTLTVSNMSPEDSSIYLCSVEGGGTGANVLTFGAGSRLTVL.

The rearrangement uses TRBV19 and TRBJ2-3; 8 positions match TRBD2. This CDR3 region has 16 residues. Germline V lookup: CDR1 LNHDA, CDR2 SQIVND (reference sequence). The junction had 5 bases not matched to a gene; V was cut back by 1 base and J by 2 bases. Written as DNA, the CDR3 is TGTGCCAGTAGTATAGGAGGTAGCGGGAACACAGATACGCAGTATTTT. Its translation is CASSIGGSGNTDTQYF.

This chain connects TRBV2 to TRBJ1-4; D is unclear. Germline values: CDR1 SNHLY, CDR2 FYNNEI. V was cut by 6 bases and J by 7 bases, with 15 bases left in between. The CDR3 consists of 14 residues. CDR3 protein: CASRTSRTVEKLFF. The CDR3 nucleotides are TGTGCCAGCAGAACTAGTCGGACGGTTGAAAAACTGTTTTTT.

In DNA form, the CDR3 reads TGCAGCGTTGAACAGGGGGCAGGGGTAATCAAGCAGTACTTC. Protein: CSVEQGAGVIKQYF. The chain has TRBV29-1 and TRBJ2-7; TRBD1 matches 8 bases. Germline-derived CDR1 and CDR2 are SQVTM and ANQGSEA. The CDR3 totals 14 residues. With 2 bases clipped from V and 8 bases from J, the junction kept 11 bases outside the gene matches.

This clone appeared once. The DNA of the CDR3 is TGTGCCGGTGGGAGGGAAAAACTGTTTTTT. As protein: CAGGREKLFF. The chain uses TRBV30 and TRBJ1-4; D remains unclear. Trimming stripped 8 bases from V and 8 bases from J, with 9 bases between. CDR1 GTSNPN and CDR2 SVGIG come from the germline V gene (reference sequence). The CDR3 runs 10 residues.

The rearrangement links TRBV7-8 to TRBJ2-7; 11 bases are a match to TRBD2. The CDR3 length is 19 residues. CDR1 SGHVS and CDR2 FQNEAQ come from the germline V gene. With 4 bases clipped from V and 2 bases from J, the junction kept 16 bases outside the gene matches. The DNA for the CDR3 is TGTGCCAGCAGCTCTAGGGGCCCTCGACTAGCGGGGCCTGCCTACGAGCAGTACTTC. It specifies CASSSRGPRLAGPAYEQYF.

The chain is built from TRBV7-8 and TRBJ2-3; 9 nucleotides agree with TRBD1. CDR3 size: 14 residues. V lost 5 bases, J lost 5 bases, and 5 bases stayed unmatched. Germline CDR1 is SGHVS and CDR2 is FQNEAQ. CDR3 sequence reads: CASSHRDREDTQYF. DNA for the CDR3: TGTGCCAGCAGCCACCGGGACAGGGAAGATACGCAGTATTTT.

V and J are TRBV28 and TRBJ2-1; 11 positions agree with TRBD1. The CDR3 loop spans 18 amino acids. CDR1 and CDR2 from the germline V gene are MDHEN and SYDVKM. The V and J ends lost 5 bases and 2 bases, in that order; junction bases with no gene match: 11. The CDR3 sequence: CASSPGTGGRRAYNEQFF. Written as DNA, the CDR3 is TGTGCCAGCAGTCCTGGGACAGGGGGACGGCGCGCCTACAATGAGCAGTTCTTC. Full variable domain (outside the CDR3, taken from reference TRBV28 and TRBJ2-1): DVKVTQSSRYLVKRTGEKVFLECVQDMDHENMFWYRQDPGLGLRLIYFSYDVKMKEKGDIPEGYSVSREKKERFSLILESASTNQTSMYLCASSPGTGGRRAYNEQFFGPGTRLTVL.

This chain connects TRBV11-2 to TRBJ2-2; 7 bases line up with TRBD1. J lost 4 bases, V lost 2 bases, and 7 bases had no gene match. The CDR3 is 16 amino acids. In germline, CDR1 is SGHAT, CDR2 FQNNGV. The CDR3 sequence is CASSLLRGIGTGELFF. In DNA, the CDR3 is TGTGCCAGCAGCTTACTCAGGGGGATAGGCACCGGGGAGCTGTTTTTT.

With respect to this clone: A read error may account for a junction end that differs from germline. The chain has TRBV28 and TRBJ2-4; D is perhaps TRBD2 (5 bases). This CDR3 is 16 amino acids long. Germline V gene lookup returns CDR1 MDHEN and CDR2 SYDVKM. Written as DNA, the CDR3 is TGTGCCAGCAGTTCCGCGGGCGTCGGAGGCTTTAACAGTCAGTACTTC. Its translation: CASSSAGVGGFNSQYF.

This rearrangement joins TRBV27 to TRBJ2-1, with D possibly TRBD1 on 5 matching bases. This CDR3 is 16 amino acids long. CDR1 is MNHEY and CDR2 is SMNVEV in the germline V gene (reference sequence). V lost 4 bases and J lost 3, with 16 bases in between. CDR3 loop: CASSSSPGLNYNEQFF. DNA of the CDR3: TGTGCCAGCAGTTCATCTCCAGGGCTGAACTACAATGAGCAGTTCTTC.

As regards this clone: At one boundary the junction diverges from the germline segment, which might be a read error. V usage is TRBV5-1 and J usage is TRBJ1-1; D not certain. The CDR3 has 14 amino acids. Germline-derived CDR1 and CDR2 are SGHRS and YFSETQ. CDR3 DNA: TGCGCCAGCAGCTTGTACAGTATGAACACTGGAGCTTTCTTT. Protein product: CASSLYSMNTGAFF.

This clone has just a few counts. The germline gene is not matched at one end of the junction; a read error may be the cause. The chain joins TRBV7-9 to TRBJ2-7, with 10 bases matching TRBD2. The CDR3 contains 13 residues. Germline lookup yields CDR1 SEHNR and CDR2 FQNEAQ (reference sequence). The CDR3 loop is CSSSYSSGRGLYF. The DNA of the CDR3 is TGTTCCAGCAGCTATTCTAGCGGGAGAGGTCTGTACTTC.

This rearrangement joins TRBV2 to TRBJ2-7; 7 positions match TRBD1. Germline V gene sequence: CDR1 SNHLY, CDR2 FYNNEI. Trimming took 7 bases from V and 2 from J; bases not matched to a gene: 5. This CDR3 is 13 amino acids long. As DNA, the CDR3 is TGTGCCAGCACCGGGACAGACACCTACGAGCAGTACTTC. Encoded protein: CASTGTDTYEQYF.

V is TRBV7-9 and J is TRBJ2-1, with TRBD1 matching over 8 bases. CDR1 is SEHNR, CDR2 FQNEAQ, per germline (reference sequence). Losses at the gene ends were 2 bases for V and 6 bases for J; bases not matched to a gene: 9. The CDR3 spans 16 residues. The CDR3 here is CASSLLGTGNTNEQFF. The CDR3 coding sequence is TGTGCCAGCAGCTTATTAGGGACAGGTAACACCAATGAGCAGTTCTTC.